Presented here are 21 T cell receptor beta chains from one specimen sequenced in a study of early T cells in non-severe SARS-CoV-2 infection. Each CDR3 protein gets one entry after TCRdb re-called the 5' RACE reads with MiXCR. The sample yields over 25,000 distinct CDR3 sequences, roughly 5.9% seen once. Sequences were obtained from whole blood. The receptors were gathered from an adult who was a healthcare worker with PCR-confirmed SARS-CoV-2 infection or an uninfected control (not recorded which).

This clonotype has a count of ten or more. The chain recombines TRBV20-1 with TRBJ1-1, with D possibly matching TRBD1 (6 bases). The V end lost 0 bases, the J end lost 4 bases, and 15 bases lay between the germline ends. CDR1 DFQATT and CDR2 SNEGSKA come from the germline V gene (reference sequence). The CDR3 has 15 residues. The chain's CDR3 is CSAREWGRGGTEAFF. The CDR3 DNA is TGCAGTGCTAGAGAGTGGGGCAGGGGAGGCACTGAAGCTTTCTTT.

This clonotype was observed a few times. CDR3 region: CASSYRTDSYEQYF. CDR3 coding DNA: TGTGCCAGCAGCTACCGGACAGATTCCTACGAGCAGTACTTC. V gene TRBV13 combines with J gene TRBJ2-7, with D possibly matching TRBD1 (6 bases). V was cut by 4 bases and J by 1 base, with 11 bases left in between. There are 14 residues in the CDR3. Germline V CDR1 and CDR2: PRHDT, FYEKMQ (reference sequence).

The table lists this clonotype with many counts. The J gene is TRBJ2-7, the V gene TRBV20-1, with 9 bases lining up with TRBD1. Germline V gene data show CDR1 as DFQATT and CDR2 as SNEGSKA (reference sequence). Germline trimming cut 4 bases from V and 4 bases from J; bases unmatched to any gene: 5. There are 13 residues in the CDR3. CDR3 DNA sequence: TGCAGTGCTAAAAACAGGGGGCAATACGAGCAGTACTTC. Translated, it gives CSAKNRGQYEQYF.

The chain joins TRBV19 to TRBJ1-6, with D maybe TRBD1 (5 bases). V dropped 6 bases and J dropped 10 bases, with 13 bases sitting between them. This CDR3 has 13 residues. CDR1 LNHDA and CDR2 SQIVND come from the germline V gene (reference sequence). The CDR3 DNA sequence: TGTGCCAGTAGGAAGGAGGGGTTGTCACCCCTCCACTTT. It is translated as CASRKEGLSPLHF.

This clonotype was counted between two and nine times. The chain combines TRBV19 with TRBJ2-2; TRBD1 is a possible D gene (6 bases). The length of the CDR3 is 15 residues. V was pared by 4 bases and J by 1 base, with 10 bases between. In germline, CDR1 is LNHDA, CDR2 SQIVND (reference sequence). The CDR3 nucleotides are TGTGCCAGTAGTACCGGGACAAAGAACACCGGGGAGCTGTTTTTT. Protein: CASSTGTKNTGELFF.

The sample holds many counts of this clonotype. This rearrangement joins TRBV27 to TRBJ2-7; 7 bases agree with TRBD1. Germline-derived CDR1 and CDR2 are MNHEY and SMNVEV (reference sequence). J was trimmed by 0 bases and V by 5 bases; bases with no gene match: 7. CDR3 size: 15 residues. The CDR3 DNA follows: TGTGCCAGCAGTCCCGCCCGGGACAGCTCCTACGAGCAGTACTTC. Amino acids: CASSPARDSSYEQYF.

This clonotype appeared many times. The rearrangement joins TRBV25-1 to TRBJ2-7, with 10 bases that match TRBD1. Germline CDR1 MGHDK, CDR2 SYGVNS. V gave up 7 bases and J gave up 4 bases; unmatched junction bases: 7. This CDR3 has 14 residues. DNA for the CDR3: TGTGCCAGCACGCCCCGGGACAGGGGTTACGAGCAGTACTTC. Translated: CASTPRDRGYEQYF.

The V call is TRBV15, the J call TRBJ1-1; D is ambiguous. The CDR3 runs to 16 residues. Trimming took off 4 bases at V and 0 bases at J, with 15 bases between the two ends. Germline CDR1 reads LNHNV; CDR2 reads YYDKDF (reference sequence). Here the CDR3 reads CATSNPYTVVNTEAFF. The CDR3 DNA reads as TGTGCCACCAGCAACCCATACACCGTAGTGAACACTGAAGCTTTCTTT.

This clonotype was observed a few times. The chain employs TRBV29-1 and TRBJ2-5; 7 nucleotides align to TRBD2. This CDR3 comprises 13 residues. Trimming at V came to 2 bases and at J to 4 bases, leaving 4 bases not matched to a gene. Germline V CDR1 and CDR2: SQVTM, ANQGSEA. CDR3 nucleotide sequence: TGCAGCGTTGAAATGGGGAGGGGAGAGACCCAGTACTTC. This translates into CSVEMGRGETQYF.

This clonotype was seen at least ten times. The DNA of the CDR3 is TGTGCCAGTAGGAAAGGACAGGGTCGATATGGCTACACCTTC. Its protein is CASRKGQGRYGYTF. The V call is TRBV19, the J call TRBJ1-2, with 8 bases identical to TRBD1. CDR3 length equals 14 residues. With V trimmed by 6 bases and J by 5 bases, 8 bases remained unmatched. Germline CDR1 reads LNHDA; CDR2 reads SQIVND (reference sequence).

The chain uses TRBV5-4 and TRBJ2-1, with D perhaps matching TRBD2 (5 bases). There are 12 residues in the CDR3. Germline CDR1 reads SGHNT; CDR2 reads YYREEE (reference sequence). V was trimmed by 0 bases and J by 9 bases, leaving 7 bases between them. This chain's CDR3 is CASSLDSGEQFF. DNA for the CDR3: TGTGCCAGCAGCTTGGACAGCGGTGAGCAGTTCTTC.

The rearrangement uses TRBV14 and TRBJ2-5; TRBD1 matches at 8 bases. J was trimmed by 1 base and V by 0 bases; bases with no gene match: 10. There are 18 residues in the CDR3. Germline V gives CDR1 SGHDN, CDR2 FVKESK. CDR3 sequence (DNA): TGTGCCAGCAGCCAAGACTCCGACAGGGGCCCTTCCCAAGAGACCCAGTACTTC. This gives the protein CASSQDSDRGPSQETQYF.

At least ten counts were recorded for this clonotype. This chain joins TRBV23-1 and TRBJ2-7; 10 positions match TRBD1. TRBV23-1 falls under the ORF class, with uncertain function. V shed 0 bases and J 4 bases; nucleotides not matched to a gene: 12. This CDR3 has 18 residues. The CDR3 region is CASSQSRFGTGAVYEQYF. The CDR3 nucleotides are TGCGCCAGCAGTCAATCGCGGTTCGGGACAGGGGCGGTGTACGAGCAGTACTTC.

J is TRBJ2-2 and V is TRBV2; 7 nucleotides agree with TRBD1. The CDR3 covers 13 residues. V lost 2 bases, J lost 11 bases, and 5 bases stayed unmatched. Looked up from germline, CDR1 is SNHLY and CDR2 is FYNNEI. The CDR3 sequence: CASSERRQGELFF. The CDR3 region has the DNA TGTGCCAGCAGTGAACGAAGACAGGGTGAGCTGTTTTTT.

The table lists this clonotype with many counts. V gene TRBV12-3 or TRBV12-4 combines with J gene TRBJ2-5, with 9 positions matching TRBD1. After removal of 5 bases from V and 6 bases from J, the junction contained 4 bases not matched to a gene. This CDR3 region has 13 residues. DNA of the CDR3: TGTGCCAGCAGTCCCGGGACAGGGAAGACCCAGTACTTC. Translation gives CASSPGTGKTQYF.

This clonotype occurred once. The chain couples TRBV11-2 to TRBJ2-7, with D tentatively TRBD1 or TRBD2 (5 bases each). Germline-derived CDR1 and CDR2 are SGHAT and FQNNGV. The CDR3 covers 17 residues. Trimming cost V 5 bases and J 5 bases, with 25 bases left between them. CDR3 DNA sequence: TGTGCCAGCAGCCCATTCTCCCTGTGGGACGAACGGCACGAGCAGTACTTC. Its translation is CASSPFSLWDERHEQYF.

This clonotype was counted only a few times. The chain couples TRBV18 to TRBJ2-1; 11 bases are shared with TRBD2. CDR1 and CDR2 (germline): KGHSH, LQKENI. J was trimmed by 6 bases and V by 6 bases; bases with no gene match: 7. CDR3 length: 15 amino acids. CDR3 amino acids: CASSLGTSGFNEQFF. The CDR3 nucleotides are TGTGCCAGCTCCCTCGGGACTAGCGGCTTCAATGAGCAGTTCTTC.

The chain joins TRBV13 to TRBJ2-1; D unresolved. Germline CDR1 and CDR2: PRHDT and FYEKMQ (reference sequence). Deletions cut 5 bases from V and 12 bases from J, with 14 bases between. The CDR3 has 12 amino acids. CDR3 residues: CASSPPYGWQFF. For the CDR3, the DNA is TGTGCCAGCAGCCCCCCCTATGGATGGCAGTTCTTC.

This clonotype occurred a few times. V and J are TRBV7-9 and TRBJ1-2, with a possible D match to TRBD1 (6 bases). Trimming cost V 4 bases and J 2 bases, with 11 bases left between them. CDR3 length equals 14 residues. Germline assignment: CDR1 SEHNR and CDR2 FQNEAQ (reference sequence). CDR3 in DNA: TGTGCCAGCAGCTCGGACAGCCTGAACTATGGCTACACCTTC. This encodes CASSSDSLNYGYTF.

There are many counts of this clonotype. This chain joins TRBV7-9 and TRBJ1-6; 7 positions agree with TRBD1. V was pared by 5 bases and J by 10 bases, with 5 bases of the junction left unmatched. Germline loops: CDR1 SEHNR, CDR2 FQNEAQ (reference sequence). The CDR3 contains 13 residues. CDR3: CASSEQGTSPLHF. The CDR3 coding sequence is TGTGCCAGCAGCGAACAGGGGACATCACCCCTCCACTTT.

This clonotype showed up many times. The rearrangement links TRBV5-1 to TRBJ2-1; D is unclear. Germline V gene lookup returns CDR1 SGHRS and CDR2 YFSETQ. CDR3 length: 15 residues. V lost 4 bases to trimming and J lost 0 bases, with 11 bases between them. The CDR3: CASSPDPSSYNEQFF. DNA for the CDR3: TGCGCCAGCAGCCCCGACCCGAGCTCCTACAATGAGCAGTTCTTC.